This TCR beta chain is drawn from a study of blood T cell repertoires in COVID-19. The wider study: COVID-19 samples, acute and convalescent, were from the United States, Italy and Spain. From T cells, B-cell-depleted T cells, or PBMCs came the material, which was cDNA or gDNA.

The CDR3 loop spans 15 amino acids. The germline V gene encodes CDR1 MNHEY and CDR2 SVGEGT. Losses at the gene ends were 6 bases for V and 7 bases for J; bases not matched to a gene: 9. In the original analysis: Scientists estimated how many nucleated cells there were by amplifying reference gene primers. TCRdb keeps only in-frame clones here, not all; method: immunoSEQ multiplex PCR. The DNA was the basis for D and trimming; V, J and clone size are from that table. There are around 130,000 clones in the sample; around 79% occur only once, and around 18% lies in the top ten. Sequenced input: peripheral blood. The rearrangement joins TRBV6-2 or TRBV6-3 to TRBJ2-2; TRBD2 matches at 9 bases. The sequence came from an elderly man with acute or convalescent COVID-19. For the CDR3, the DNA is TGTGCCAGCAGCTTTTTAGCGGGGGCAAACGGGGAGCTGTTTTTT. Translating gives CASSFLAGANGELFF.